These T cell receptor beta chains were read from a single sample in a study of blood T cells in healthy people across ages. TCRdb recomputed calls from the 5' RACE reads with MiXCR, one row per CDR3 protein. The table includes more than 650,000 distinct CDR3 sequences, around a fifth detected once. The sequenced sample consisted of blood. Receptors originate from a man in his 70s in good health. Both conserved end residues are part of each CDR3. The D gene is left open where the match is weak. Part of the rows lack a size; the others show once, few, many or a class for expanded clones.

D	V	J	length	size	DNA	CDR3
-	TRBV5-1	TRBJ2-3	15	many	TGCGCCAGCAGCTTGGTCGCCAGATTCACAGATACGCAGTATTTT	CASSLVARFTDTQYF
-	TRBV20-1	TRBJ1-4	17	-	TGCAGTGCTAGAGATTATGTTTCTCGGGGCCCTAATGAAAAACTGTTTTTT	CSARDYVSRGPNEKLFF
TRBD1	TRBV28	TRBJ2-5	11	few	TGTGCCAGCAACAGGGGCGAGACCCAGTACTTC	CASNRGETQYF
-	TRBV24-1	TRBJ2-1	16	-	TGTGCCACCAGTGACCCCGTCAGCGGCCCGTACAATGAGCAGTTCTTC	CATSDPVSGPYNEQFF
-	TRBV18	TRBJ2-7	12	-	TGTGCCAGCTCACCATCAGGGCTCGAGCAGTACTTC	CASSPSGLEQYF
TRBD1	TRBV7-8	TRBJ1-2	14	-	TGTGCCAGCAGCCCAAGGACAGGACACTATGGCTACACCTTC	CASSPRTGHYGYTF
-	TRBV12-3/TRBV12-4	TRBJ2-7	15	-	TGTGCCAGCAGGCCACAGGGTCTCGGGTCGGGAGAGCAGTACTTC	CASRPQGLGSGEQYF
-	TRBV2	TRBJ1-4	13	-	TGTGCCAGCATCTTAGGTTCGAGTGAAAAACTGTTTTTT	CASILGSSEKLFF
-	TRBV6-6	TRBJ1-5	8	-	TGTGCCAGCACCTTCCAGCATTTT	CASTFQHF
-	TRBV25-1	TRBJ2-1	15	-	TGTGCCAGCAGGAAGTGGGGGCGGAATGACAATGAGCAGTTCTTC	CASRKWGRNDNEQFF
TRBD2	TRBV9	TRBJ2-1	14	-	TGTGCCAGCAGCGTGGGGACTAGCCACAATGAGCAGTTCTTC	CASSVGTSHNEQFF
-	TRBV5-1	TRBJ1-5	16	many	TGCGCCAGCAGCTTACAGGGATCACCTAGCAATCAGCCCCAGCATTTT	CASSLQGSPSNQPQHF
TRBD1	TRBV15	TRBJ1-1	14	few	TGTGCCACCAGCACAGGGGGCGCGAGATCCGAACGGGCCTTT	CATSTGGARSERAF
-	TRBV29-1	TRBJ2-7	11	few	TGCAGCGCCGGGGATTTCTACGAGCAGTACTTC	CSAGDFYEQYF
-	TRBV7-6	TRBJ2-5	15	-	TGTGCCAGCAGCTTAGGGCGGCCCATCCAAGAGACCCAGTACTTC	CASSLGRPIQETQYF
-	TRBV4-2	TRBJ2-7	15	few	TGTGCCAGCAGCCAAGACCCGGGACACGTCTACGAGCAGTACTTC	CASSQDPGHVYEQYF
-	TRBV19	TRBJ1-5	15	-	TGTGCCAGCCAAGCTAGGGTGGGGCCTGAGGGGCCCCAGCATTTT	CASQARVGPEGPQHF
TRBD1	TRBV25-1	TRBJ2-1	15	-	TGTGCCAGCAGTAGGACAGGGAGAGGTTTTAATGAGCAGTTCTTC	CASSRTGRGFNEQFF
-	TRBV7-3	TRBJ2-3	16	few	TGTGCCAGCAGCTCGTGGGAGGGGGGAGGAACAGATACGCAGTATTTT	CASSSWEGGGTDTQYF
-	TRBV11-3	TRBJ2-1	14	-	TGTGCCAGCAAACTAGTGGTGGCCTACAATGAGCAGTTCTTC	CASKLVVAYNEQFF
-	TRBV9	TRBJ2-5	17	-	TGTGCCAGCAGCCCCGGGCTGACGGGGGCTTATCAAGAGACCCAGTACTTC	CASSPGLTGAYQETQYF
-	TRBV24-1	TRBJ2-3	14	-	TGTGCCACCAGTGATCGACTAAGCACAGATACGCAGTATTTT	CATSDRLSTDTQYF
-	TRBV7-9	TRBJ2-5	14	-	TGTGCCAGCAGACTCTCACAGGGAGAAGAGACCCAGTACTTC	CASRLSQGEETQYF
-	TRBV9	TRBJ1-5	14	few	TGTGCCAGCAGCCCCGGGGAGGGCCATCAGCCCCAGCATTTT	CASSPGEGHQPQHF
TRBD2	TRBV7-2	TRBJ2-1	17	many	TGTGCCAGCAGCCGTGAGAGCGGGATGGTCTCTTACAATGAGCAGTTCTTC	CASSRESGMVSYNEQFF
-	TRBV6-5	TRBJ1-1	13	few	TGTGCCAGCAGTTTCAGGGTCGGGAAGGAGGCTTTCTTT	CASSFRVGKEAFF
TRBD2	TRBV6-5	TRBJ2-4	15	few	TGTGCCAGCAGTTACTCGAGGACTAGCTTAAACATTCGGTACTTC	CASSYSRTSLNIRYF
-	TRBV6-2/TRBV6-3	TRBJ1-1	15	few	TGTGCCAGCAGTTCGGGTATGGATATGAACACTGAAGCTTTCTTT	CASSSGMDMNTEAFF
-	TRBV20-1	TRBJ1-3	16	-	TGCAGTGCTAGAGATAACTGGTCCATCTCTGGAAACACCATATATTTT	CSARDNWSISGNTIYF
-	TRBV7-9	TRBJ2-3	15	-	TGTGCCAGCAGCTGGGGAGGGGGCGTCACAAATACGCAGTATTTT	CASSWGGGVTNTQYF
-	TRBV7-9	TRBJ2-2	14	-	TGTGCCAGCAGCTTAGGGGGGACCACCGGGGAGCTGTTTTTT	CASSLGGTTGELFF
-	TRBV4-1	TRBJ2-1	16	-	TGCGCCAGCAGCCTGAGCCCCGGGACTGGAGTCAATGAGCAGTTCTTC	CASSLSPGTGVNEQFF
-	TRBV18	TRBJ2-1	11	few	TGTGCCAGCCCACCAAACAATGAGCAGTTCTTC	CASPPNNEQFF
TRBD1	TRBV20-1	TRBJ1-3	13	few	TGCAGTGCTCCCGGGACAGAGGGAAACACCATATATTTT	CSAPGTEGNTIYF
-	TRBV2	TRBJ1-3	15	once	TGTGCCAGCAGTGAAGTGGCCGGGCTAGGAAACACCATATATTTT	CASSEVAGLGNTIYF
-	TRBV4-2	TRBJ2-2	15	-	TGTGCCAGCAGCCAAGATCAAGCAGGGGCCGGGGAGCTGTTTTTT	CASSQDQAGAGELFF
-	TRBV11-2	TRBJ2-3	15	-	TGTGCCAGCAGCTTCGCTGTCGGGGTCGCAGATACGCAGTATTTT	CASSFAVGVADTQYF